This is a list of T cell receptor beta chains from one sample in a study of human T cells and chemical hapten exposure. TCRdb analysed the RACE reads with MiXCR anew, one entry per CDR3 protein. The profile shows 110,000 to 150,000 distinct CDR3 sequences, 12% of them singletons. This specimen consisted of whole blood, obtained in connection with sensitization to the hapten diphenylcyclopropenone (DPC). These TCRs come from a woman between 45 and 60 years old with alopecia areata. Some clones in this sample may be carry-over from other donors' samples. CDR3s include the opening cysteine and the closing phenylalanine or tryptophan. The D gene is left open where the match is weak. Clone size appears in some rows only: once, few, many, or a class for an expanded clone.

d_call: NA
j_call: TRBJ2-2
clone_size: many
v_call: TRBV12-3/TRBV12-4
cdr3_aa: CATRAGSGGITGELFF
cdr3_nt: TGTGCCACCAGGGCCGGGTCAGGGGGGATCACCGGGGAGCTGTTTTTT

d_call: NA
j_call: TRBJ1-3
clone_size: many
v_call: TRBV6-5
cdr3_aa: CASSYVPTASSGNTIYF
cdr3_nt: TGTGCCAGCAGTTATGTCCCGACAGCCTCCTCTGGAAACACCATATATTTT

d_call: NA
j_call: TRBJ1-6
clone_size: NA
v_call: TRBV4-2
cdr3_aa: CASSQEGANSALHF
cdr3_nt: TGTGCCAGCAGCCAAGAAGGGGCCAATTCCGCCCTCCACTTT

d_call: NA
j_call: TRBJ2-1
clone_size: many
v_call: TRBV14
cdr3_aa: CASSQEVWTSWDEQFF
cdr3_nt: TGTGCCAGCAGCCAAGAAGTGTGGACGTCCTGGGATGAGCAGTTCTTC

d_call: NA
j_call: TRBJ1-1
clone_size: few
v_call: TRBV29-1
cdr3_aa: CSVVRGGTEAFF
cdr3_nt: TGCAGCGTTGTCAGGGGAGGGACTGAAGCTTTCTTT

d_call: TRBD1
j_call: TRBJ2-7
clone_size: NA
v_call: TRBV7-9
cdr3_aa: CASSPGQGSPYEQYF
cdr3_nt: TGTGCCAGCAGCCCCGGACAGGGTTCGCCCTACGAGCAGTACTTC

d_call: TRBD1
j_call: TRBJ2-1
clone_size: NA
v_call: TRBV11-3
cdr3_aa: CASSFGQGHYNEQFF
cdr3_nt: TGTGCCAGCAGCTTCGGACAGGGGCACTACAATGAGCAGTTCTTC

d_call: TRBD2
j_call: TRBJ2-4
clone_size: many
v_call: TRBV28
cdr3_aa: CASSLFGTINIQYF
cdr3_nt: TGTGCCAGCAGTTTATTCGGGACTATTAACATTCAGTACTTC

d_call: TRBD2
j_call: TRBJ2-7
clone_size: NA
v_call: TRBV29-1
cdr3_aa: CSVLTSGTYEQYF
cdr3_nt: TGCAGCGTCCTGACTAGCGGGACCTACGAGCAGTACTTC

d_call: NA
j_call: TRBJ2-7
clone_size: NA
v_call: TRBV18
cdr3_aa: CASSPLETENSYEQYF
cdr3_nt: TGTGCCAGCTCACCACTGGAGACTGAGAACTCCTACGAGCAGTACTTC

d_call: NA
j_call: TRBJ1-1
clone_size: few
v_call: TRBV20-1
cdr3_aa: CSARRGESTEAFF
cdr3_nt: TGCAGTGCTAGAAGGGGAGAGAGCACTGAAGCTTTCTTT

d_call: NA
j_call: TRBJ2-7
clone_size: NA
v_call: TRBV29-1
cdr3_aa: CSVDRDGSYEQYF
cdr3_nt: TGCAGCGTAGACCGGGACGGATCCTACGAGCAGTACTTC

d_call: TRBD2
j_call: TRBJ2-1
clone_size: many
v_call: TRBV7-6
cdr3_aa: CASSLSGLAGEEQFF
cdr3_nt: TGTGCCAGCAGCTTATCGGGACTAGCCGGAGAGGAGCAGTTCTTC

d_call: TRBD2
j_call: TRBJ2-5
clone_size: few
v_call: TRBV10-3
cdr3_aa: CATGTSGSTEETQYF
cdr3_nt: TGTGCCACCGGGACTAGCGGGAGTACCGAGGAGACCCAGTACTTC

d_call: TRBD1
j_call: TRBJ2-6
clone_size: many
v_call: TRBV19
cdr3_aa: CASSARQGSSGANVLTF
cdr3_nt: TGTGCCAGTAGTGCCAGACAGGGAAGCTCTGGGGCCAACGTCCTGACTTTC

d_call: NA
j_call: TRBJ1-1
clone_size: NA
v_call: TRBV27
cdr3_aa: CASSFGEMNTEAFF
cdr3_nt: TGTGCCAGCAGTTTTGGGGAGATGAACACTGAAGCTTTCTTT

d_call: NA
j_call: TRBJ2-1
clone_size: few
v_call: TRBV11-2
cdr3_aa: CASSLSNYPNNEQFF
cdr3_nt: TGTGCCAGCAGCTTATCAAACTATCCTAACAATGAGCAGTTCTTC

d_call: TRBD1
j_call: TRBJ1-4
clone_size: few
v_call: TRBV18
cdr3_aa: CASSPSGRDRGKKLFF
cdr3_nt: TGTGCCAGCTCACCCTCAGGACGAGACAGGGGAAAAAAACTGTTTTTT

d_call: NA
j_call: TRBJ2-2
clone_size: NA
v_call: TRBV9
cdr3_aa: CASSPLGGIGRTGELFF
cdr3_nt: TGTGCCAGCAGCCCCCTAGGAGGGATAGGAAGGACCGGGGAGCTGTTTTTT

d_call: TRBD2
j_call: TRBJ2-4
clone_size: NA
v_call: TRBV11-2
cdr3_aa: CASSSHPTTSGSYAKNIQYF
cdr3_nt: TGTGCCAGCAGCTCCCACCCAACTACTAGCGGGAGTTACGCCAAAAACATTCAGTACTTC

d_call: NA
j_call: TRBJ2-6
clone_size: NA
v_call: TRBV20-1
cdr3_aa: CSASTGGANVLTF
cdr3_nt: TGCAGTGCTTCTACAGGTGGGGCCAACGTCCTGACTTTC

d_call: NA
j_call: TRBJ2-7
clone_size: NA
v_call: TRBV20-1
cdr3_aa: CSSQTGSSYEQYF
cdr3_nt: TGCAGTTCCCAGACGGGGAGCTCCTACGAGCAGTACTTC